This T cell receptor (beta chain) stems from a study of cytomegalovirus exposure and HLA in healthy donors. Study summary: Of around 400 genotyped donors, around 86% grouped in the Caucasian-associated ancestry cluster. Overall study findings and caveats: Later examination showed HLA-associated TCR beta chains had greater clonal expansion than equally common others. Prior analysis indicated that the majority of TCR beta V segments exhibited productivity approximately 87% or approximately 30% of the time. One later analysis reportedly identified an Asian-associated ancestry cluster that showed fewer N-insertions than the roughly 600-donor mean.

Comments on this clone: Its antigen is as yet unknown.

With 60 Vbeta and 13 Jbeta primers, the PCR was carried out. Sequenced by immunoSEQ multiplex PCR; TCRdb stores in-frame clones only, minus some. The sample consists of approximately 220,000 clones, roughly four fifths of them appearing once. J lost 5 bases, V lost 6 bases, and 6 bases had no gene match. The CDR3 sequence is 15 residues long. The germline gives CDR1 MNHEY, CDR2 SMNVEV (reference sequence). This chain joins TRBV27 and TRBJ2-3; 12 bases fit TRBD1. This receptor was taken from a girl aged 2-10 years in good health and CMV-seronegative. Sequenced material: PBMCs. CDR3 nucleotide sequence: TGTGCCAGCAGACTGGGGACAGGGGGCTTAGATACGCAGTATTTT. As protein: CASRLGTGGLDTQYF.